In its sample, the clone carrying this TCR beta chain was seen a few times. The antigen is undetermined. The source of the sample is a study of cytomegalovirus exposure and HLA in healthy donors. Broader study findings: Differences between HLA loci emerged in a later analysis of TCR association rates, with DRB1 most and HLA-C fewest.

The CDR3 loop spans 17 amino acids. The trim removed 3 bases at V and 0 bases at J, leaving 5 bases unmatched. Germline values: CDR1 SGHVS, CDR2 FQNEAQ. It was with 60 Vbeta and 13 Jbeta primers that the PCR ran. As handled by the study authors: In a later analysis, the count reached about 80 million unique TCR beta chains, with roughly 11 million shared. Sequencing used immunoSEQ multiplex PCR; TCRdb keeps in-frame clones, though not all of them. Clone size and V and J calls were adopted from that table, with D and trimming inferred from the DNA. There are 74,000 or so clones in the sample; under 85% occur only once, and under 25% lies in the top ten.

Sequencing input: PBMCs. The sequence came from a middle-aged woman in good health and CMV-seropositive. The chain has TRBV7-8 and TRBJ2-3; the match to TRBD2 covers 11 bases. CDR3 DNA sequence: TGTGCCAGCAGCTTGGGGACTAGCGGACTCAGCACAGATACGCAGTATTTT. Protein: CASSLGTSGLSTDTQYF.